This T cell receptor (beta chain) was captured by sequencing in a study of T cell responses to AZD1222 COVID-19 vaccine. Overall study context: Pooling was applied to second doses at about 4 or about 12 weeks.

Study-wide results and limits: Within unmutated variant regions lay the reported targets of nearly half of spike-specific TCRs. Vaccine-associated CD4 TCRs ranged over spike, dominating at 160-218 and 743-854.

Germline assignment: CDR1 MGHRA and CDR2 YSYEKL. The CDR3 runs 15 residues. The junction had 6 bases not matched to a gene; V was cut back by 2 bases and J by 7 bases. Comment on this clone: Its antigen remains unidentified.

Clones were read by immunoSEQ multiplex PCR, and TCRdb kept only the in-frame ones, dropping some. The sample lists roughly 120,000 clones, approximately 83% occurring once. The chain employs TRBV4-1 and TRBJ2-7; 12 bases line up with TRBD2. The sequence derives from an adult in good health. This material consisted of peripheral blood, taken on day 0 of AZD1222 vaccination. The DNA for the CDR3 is TGCGCCAGCAGCCAACCTAGCGGGGGGGCCCATGAGCAGTACTTC. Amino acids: CASSQPSGGAHEQYF.